Listed here are 5 T cell receptor beta chains from one sample, sequenced in a study of CD8+CD57+ T cells in acquired aplastic anemia. Genomic DNA, serving as template, underwent TCR beta VDJ and CDR3 profiling. Each CDR3 protein is one row after TCRdb ran MiXCR on the reads. The top ten clones hold 35% to 50% of a sample with about 170,000 distinct CDR3 sequences, about 64% of them seen once. The sequencing sample was made of sorted CD4+, CD8+, or CD8+CD57+ T cells (not recorded which) from PBMCs. The receptors originated from a human donor in good health.

There are many counts of this clonotype. The V and J genes are TRBV7-2 and TRBJ2-3; 7 positions match TRBD2. The J segment lost 6 bases and the V segment lost 5 bases, leaving 8 bases of the junction unmatched. CDR3 size: 14 residues. CDR1 is SGHTA, CDR2 FQGNSA, per germline. The CDR3 spells CASSGWREMDTQYF. The CDR3, as DNA: TGTGCCAGCAGCGGTTGGCGGGAGATGGATACGCAGTATTTT.

On this clonotype itself: This may stem from a read error, because a much larger clone lies one nucleotide away. The chain couples TRBV28 to TRBJ2-2; D gene ambiguous. Germline V gene data show CDR1 as MDHEN and CDR2 as SYDVKM. CDR3 length equals 12 residues. Trimming cost V 3 bases and J 3 bases, with 2 bases left between them. CDR3: CASSFYTGELFF. The CDR3 DNA follows: TGTGCCAGCAGTTTTTACACCGGGGAGCTGTTTTTT. The complete variable domain, with remaining parts taken from reference TRBV28 and TRBJ2-2, reads DVKVTQSSRYLVKRTGEKVFLECVQDMDHENMFWYRQDPGLGLRLIYFSYDVKMKEKGDIPEGYSVSREKKERFSLILESASTNQTSMYLCASSFYTGELFFGEGSRLTVL.

V and J are TRBV12-5 and TRBJ1-1; D is ambiguous. The V end was cut by 7 bases, the J end by 3 bases, with 15 bases between. Germline-derived CDR1 and CDR2 are LGHNT and FRNRAP. This CDR3 is 14 amino acids long. This CDR3 reads CASAQVGTDTEAFF. CDR3 in DNA: TGTGCTAGTGCCCAGGTTGGAACAGACACTGAAGCTTTCTTT.

The chain combines TRBV19 with TRBJ2-3; D is unresolved. CDR3 length: 15 residues. Germline V CDR1 and CDR2: LNHDA, SQIVND (reference sequence). Trimming removed 0 bases from V and 1 base from J, with 8 bases in between. The CDR3 protein is CASSIEGWGTDTQYF. DNA for the CDR3: TGTGCCAGTAGTATAGAGGGGTGGGGCACAGATACGCAGTATTTT.

In its sample, this clonotype was seen a few times. The genes are TRBV20-1 and TRBJ2-7; 7 nucleotides agree with TRBD1. CDR3 length equals 14 residues. Germline CDR1 reads DFQATT; CDR2 reads SNEGSKA (reference sequence). After removal of 6 bases from V and 0 bases from J, the junction contained 8 bases not matched to a gene. CDR3 in amino acids: CSAWTGTVSYEQYF. CDR3 sequence (DNA): TGCAGTGCCTGGACCGGGACAGTCTCCTACGAGCAGTACTTC.